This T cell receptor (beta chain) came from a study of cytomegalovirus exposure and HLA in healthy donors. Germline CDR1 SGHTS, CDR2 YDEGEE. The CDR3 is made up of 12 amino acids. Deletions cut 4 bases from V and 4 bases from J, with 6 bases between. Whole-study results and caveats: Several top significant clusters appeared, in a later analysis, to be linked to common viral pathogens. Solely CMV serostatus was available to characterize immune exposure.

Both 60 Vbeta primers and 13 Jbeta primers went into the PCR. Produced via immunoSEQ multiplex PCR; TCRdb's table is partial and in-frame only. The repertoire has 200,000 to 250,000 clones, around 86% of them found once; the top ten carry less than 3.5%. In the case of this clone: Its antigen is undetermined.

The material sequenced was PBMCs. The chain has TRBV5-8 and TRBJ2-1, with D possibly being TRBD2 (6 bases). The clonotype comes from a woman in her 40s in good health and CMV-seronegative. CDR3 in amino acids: CASSGGYNEQFF. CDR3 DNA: TGTGCCAGCAGCGGGGGGTACAATGAGCAGTTCTTC.